This T cell receptor (beta chain) was recovered during a study of cytomegalovirus exposure and HLA in healthy donors. Study-level results: Versus the approximately 720-donor mean, an Asian-associated ancestry cluster reportedly showed fewer N-insertions in a later analysis.

The V and J ends lost 3 bases and 8 bases, in that order; junction bases with no gene match: 7. This CDR3 is 14 amino acids long. In germline, CDR1 is ENHRY, CDR2 SYGVKD. Points on this clone: Antigen specificity is unknown.

60 Vbeta and 13 Jbeta primers were used in PCR. The assay was immunoSEQ multiplex PCR, and TCRdb's table has in-frame clones only and misses some. The table records over 100,000 clones, about four fifths of them present only once. This TCR was recovered from a woman aged 18-30 years in good health and CMV-seropositive. V usage is TRBV10-3 and J usage is TRBJ2-1; TRBD2 agrees at 7 bases. The specimen was PBMCs. The CDR3 coding sequence is TGTGCCATCAGTGACTTAGGAGCGGGATATGAGCAGTTCTTC. Translation: CAISDLGAGYEQFF.